This T cell receptor beta chain was captured by sequencing in a study of shared clonotypes between healthy human individuals. Germline lookup yields CDR1 SGHRS and CDR2 YFSETQ. The CDR3 is 14 residues long. Trimming pared 5 bases from V and 1 base from J, leaving 9 bases between. Here immunoSEQ multiplex PCR was the method, and the copy in TCRdb shows in-frame clones only, minus some. The data contain about 990,000 clones, about 80% of them singletons. As for this clone: The sample contains more than one DNA sequence encoding this CDR3.

The sequence was collected from a man younger than 35 in good health. Some clones in this sample may be carry-over from other donors' samples. Sequencing was carried out using memory CD4+ T cells from PBMCs. As for subset: CD45RA-negative fraction. The chain combines TRBV5-1 with TRBJ2-2; D is ambiguous. The CDR3 sequence: CASSTSGNTGELFF. In DNA, the CDR3 is TGCGCCAGCAGTACCTCGGGGAACACCGGGGAGCTGTTTTTT. Full variable domain (missing parts from reference TRBV5-1 and TRBJ2-2): KAGVTQTPRYLIKTRGQQVTLSCSPISGHRSVSWYQQTPGQGLQFLFEYFSETQRNKGNFPGRFSGRQFSNSRSEMNVSTLELGDSALYLCASSTSGNTGELFFGEGSRLTVL.